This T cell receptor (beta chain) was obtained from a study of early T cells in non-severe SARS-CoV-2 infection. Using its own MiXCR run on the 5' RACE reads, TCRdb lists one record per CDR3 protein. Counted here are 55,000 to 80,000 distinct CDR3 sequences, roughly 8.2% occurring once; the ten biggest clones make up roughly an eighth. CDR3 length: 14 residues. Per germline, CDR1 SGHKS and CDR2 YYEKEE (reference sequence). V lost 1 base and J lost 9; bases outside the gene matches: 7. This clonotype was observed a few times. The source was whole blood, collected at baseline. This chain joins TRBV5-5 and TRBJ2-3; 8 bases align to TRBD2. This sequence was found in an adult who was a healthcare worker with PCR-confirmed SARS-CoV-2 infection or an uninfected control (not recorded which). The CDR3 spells CASSLTSGEDTQYF. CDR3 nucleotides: TGTGCCAGCAGCTTGACTAGCGGTGAAGACACGCAGTATTTT.